This TCR beta chain is drawn from a study of spatial heterogeneity in lung cancer. Looking at the study overall: Donation came from about 72 patients with untreated early-stage non-small cell lung cancer.

This CDR3 is 13 amino acids long. Trimming took 3 bases from V and 4 from J, leaving 9 bases between them. CDR1 is SGHTA and CDR2 is FQGNSA in the germline V gene. Overall study results and limits: Ubiquitous expanded tumor TCRs surfaced in blood more at resection than they did at follow-up.

In the case of this clonotype: Its antigen remains unidentified.

TCRdb itself ran the 5' RACE reads through MiXCR, one entry per CDR3 protein. The repertoire holds under 75,000 distinct CDR3 sequences, with roughly 8.9% as singletons. Time point meaning: blood at routine non-recurrence follow-up after resection. The V gene is TRBV7-2, the J gene TRBJ2-5; TRBD1 is a possible D gene (6 bases). The TCR comes from a female donor with early-stage non-small cell lung cancer. The sample here was PBMCs, taken at follow-up. In DNA, the CDR3 is TGTGCCAGCAGCTTTGTGGGGGCAGAGACCCAGTACTTC. This translates into CASSFVGAETQYF.